This T cell receptor (beta chain) was obtained from a study of shared clonotypes between healthy human individuals. As for the study in general: CD4 naive and memory got three plates each, CD8 naive two, CD8 memory one.

Genomic DNA of every subset was divided equally among multiple immunoSEQ plates. In the sorted-subset replicate PCRs, 150 to 250 ng DNA, roughly 29,000 T cell genomes, was used. Data came from immunoSEQ multiplex PCR; TCRdb stores just in-frame clones and leaves some out. This sample has 2,100,000 or so clones; approximately 96% occur once, and the top ten carry 0.13%. The CDR3 totals 15 residues. Trimming took 3 bases from V and 2 from J; bases not matched to a gene: 3. Per germline, CDR1 WNHNN and CDR2 SYGVQD (reference sequence). The sample taken for sequencing was naive CD4+ T cells sorted from blood. The subset: CD45RA+ positively selected. The J gene is TRBJ2-7, the V gene TRBV10-1; 11 bases align to TRBD2. The sequence was collected from a man between 18 and 29 years old in good health. The CDR3 DNA reads TGCGCCAGCAGTGAAGAACTAGCGGGGGCCTACGAGCAGTACTTC. Translation gives CASSEELAGAYEQYF.